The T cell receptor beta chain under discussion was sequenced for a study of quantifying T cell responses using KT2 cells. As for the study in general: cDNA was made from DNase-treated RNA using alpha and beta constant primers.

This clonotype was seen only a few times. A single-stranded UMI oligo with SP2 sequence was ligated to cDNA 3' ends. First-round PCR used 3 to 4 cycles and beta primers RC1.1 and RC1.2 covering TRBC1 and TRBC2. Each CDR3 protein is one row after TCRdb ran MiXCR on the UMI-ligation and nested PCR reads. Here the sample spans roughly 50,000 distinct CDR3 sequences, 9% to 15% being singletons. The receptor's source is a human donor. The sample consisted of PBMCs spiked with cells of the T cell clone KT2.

The CDR3 DNA reads TGTGCCAGCAGCCAAGGAATGGGCAGGGAAAATGAGCAGTTCTTC. Protein: CASSQGMGRENEQFF. The chain employs TRBV14 and TRBJ2-1; D perhaps matches TRBD1 (5 bases). Trimming shortened V by 1 base and J by 7 bases, and 14 bases separated the two germline ends. Germline-derived CDR1 and CDR2 are SGHDN and FVKESK. The CDR3 covers 15 residues.